Listed below are T cell receptor beta chains from one sample, sequenced in a study of T cell repertoires in cytomegalovirus infection. Each CDR3 protein is one row after TCRdb ran MiXCR on the reads. The repertoire includes 900,000 to 950,000 distinct CDR3 sequences, approximately 31% of them detected once, and around an eighth sits in the top ten. These receptors are not linked to any known antigen. The source material was cultured CD8+ T cells from PBMCs, sampled from culture after CMV antigen stimulation. The receptor set was obtained from a human donor in good health (CMV status not recorded). Some clones in this sample may be carry-over from other donors' samples. Both conserved end residues are part of each CDR3. The order of the fields is V gene, clone size, J gene, D gene, CDR3 protein, CDR3 DNA. D genes are given only for firm matches. Some rows have no size entry. The others give once, few or many, or a class for an expanded clone.

v_gene: TRBV4-2
abundance: few
j_gene: TRBJ2-1
d_gene: NA
CDR3aa: CASSPTVKGGPYNEQFF
CDR3nt: TGTGCCAGCAGCCCAACCGTGAAGGGGGGGCCATACAATGAGCAGTTCTTC

v_gene: TRBV7-5
abundance: NA
j_gene: TRBJ2-3
d_gene: NA
CDR3aa: CISVPEARRDYPPNRQYF
CDR3nt: NA

v_gene: TRBV12-3/TRBV12-4
abundance: few
j_gene: TRBJ1-3
d_gene: NA
CDR3aa: CASRVSGRESGNTIYF
CDR3nt: TGTGCCAGCAGGGTCAGTGGCAGGGAGTCTGGAAACACCATATATTTT

v_gene: TRBV12-3/TRBV12-4
abundance: NA
j_gene: TRBJ1-2
d_gene: NA
CDR3aa: CASSPRGNRKLYGYTF
CDR3nt: TGTGCCAGCAGTCCAAGGGGGAACAGGAAGCTCTATGGCTACACCTTC

v_gene: TRBV14
abundance: few
j_gene: TRBJ2-7
d_gene: NA
CDR3aa: CASSDTSYEQYF
CDR3nt: TGTGCCAGCAGTGATACATCCTACGAGCAGTACTTC

v_gene: TRBV28
abundance: NA
j_gene: TRBJ2-1
d_gene: TRBD1
CDR3aa: CASSQGGPKNEQFF
CDR3nt: TGTGCCAGCAGTCAAGGGGGCCCGAAGAATGAGCAGTTCTTC

v_gene: TRBV15
abundance: NA
j_gene: TRBJ1-2
d_gene: NA
CDR3aa: CATSRSEFYGYTF
CDR3nt: TGTGCCACCAGCAGGAGCGAATTCTATGGCTACACCTTC

v_gene: TRBV24-1
abundance: NA
j_gene: TRBJ1-1
d_gene: TRBD1
CDR3aa: CATSADRVTFF
CDR3nt: TGTGCCACCAGTGCGGACAGGGTAACTTTCTTT

v_gene: TRBV6-1
abundance: few
j_gene: TRBJ1-1
d_gene: TRBD1
CDR3aa: CASRGTVEAFF
CDR3nt: TGTGCCAGCAGGGGGACAGTTGAAGCTTTCTTT

v_gene: TRBV24-1
abundance: NA
j_gene: TRBJ1-1
d_gene: TRBD1
CDR3aa: CATSRGPGQSMNTEAFF
CDR3nt: TGTGCCACCAGTCGGGGACCGGGACAGAGCATGAACACTGAAGCTTTCTTT

v_gene: TRBV29-1
abundance: NA
j_gene: TRBJ2-1
d_gene: TRBD2
CDR3aa: CSARLAGGLNEQFF
CDR3nt: TGCAGCGCCCGACTAGCGGGGGGCCTGAATGAGCAGTTCTTC

v_gene: TRBV7-7
abundance: many
j_gene: TRBJ1-2
d_gene: TRBD1
CDR3aa: CASSNPGQPYGYTF
CDR3nt: TGTGCTAGCAGCAACCCGGGACAGCCTTATGGCTACACCTTC

v_gene: TRBV19
abundance: few
j_gene: TRBJ1-1
d_gene: NA
CDR3aa: CASSIRGEHDEAFF
CDR3nt: TGTGCCAGTAGTATAAGGGGAGAACATGATGAAGCTTTCTTT

v_gene: TRBV5-1
abundance: NA
j_gene: TRBJ2-5
d_gene: NA
CDR3aa: CASSPLDSRETQYF
CDR3nt: TGCGCCAGCAGCCCACTAGACAGCAGAGAGACCCAGTACTTC

v_gene: TRBV7-9
abundance: many
j_gene: TRBJ2-2
d_gene: NA
CDR3aa: CASSRANTGELFF
CDR3nt: TGTGCCAGCAGCCGCGCGAACACCGGGGAGCTGTTTTTT

v_gene: TRBV5-1
abundance: NA
j_gene: TRBJ2-3
d_gene: TRBD2
CDR3aa: CASSFPLEAGDLHTQYF
CDR3nt: TGCGCCAGCAGCTTTCCTTTGGAAGCGGGGGACTTACATACGCAGTATTTT